This T cell receptor (beta chain) emerged from a study of T cells in localized non-small cell lung cancer. Findings and caveats of the study: Increased T cell density in blood showed an association with longer overall survival. It was uninvolved adjacent lung that showed the highest T cell clonality, exceeding tumor. Median approximately 58 top-100 tumor clones were shared with paired adjacent lung.

TCRdb's copy holds only in-frame clones and misses some; the assay was immunoSEQ multiplex PCR. Counted here are 15,000 to 20,000 clones, about four fifths occurring once; the ten biggest clones make up roughly 34%. Germline CDR1 reads MNHNY; CDR2 reads SVGAGI (reference sequence). The CDR3 covers 16 residues. V was pared by 0 bases and J by 7 bases, with 7 bases of the junction left unmatched. Points on this clone: Its target is not known.

This chain links TRBV6-6 with TRBJ2-1; the match to TRBD2 covers 9 bases. Source: peripheral blood, taken before any cancer treatment. This clonotype was obtained from a male donor older than 55 with stage III lung adenocarcinoma. DNA of the CDR3: TGTGCCAGCAGTTACTCGCCCAGCGGGGGGCGGAATGAGCAGTTCTTC. Residues: CASSYSPSGGRNEQFF.